These 30 T cell receptor beta chains were all obtained from the same sample, sequenced in a study of T cell responses to AZD1222 COVID-19 vaccine. Clones were sequenced by immunoSEQ multiplex PCR, and TCRdb holds only the in-frame ones, with some missing. The top ten clones hold less than 9.5% of a sample with over 100,000 clones, 91% of them seen once. The sample consisted of peripheral blood, taken on day 0 of AZD1222 vaccination. All receptors come from an adult in good health.

This sequence joins TRBV30 and TRBJ1-1; D not certain. Germline V CDR1 and CDR2: GTSNPN, SVGIG (reference sequence). V was pared by 6 bases and J by 1 base, with 9 bases between. The CDR3 has 12 residues. CDR3 region: CACRHPNTEAFF. The CDR3 DNA sequence: TGTGCCTGCCGACACCCGAACACTGAAGCTTTCTTT.

This sequence joins TRBV29-1 and TRBJ1-2; 7 positions agree with TRBD1. This CDR3 spans 13 amino acids. CDR1 and CDR2 (germline): SQVTM, ANQGSEA. Losses at the gene ends were 6 bases for V and 7 bases for J; bases not matched to a gene: 11. In DNA form, the CDR3 reads TGCAGCGTAGACAGGGAAAGGATCGGTGGCTACACCTTC. It yields the protein CSVDRERIGGYTF.

The rearrangement uses TRBV5-1 and TRBJ1-1; the D is unclear. From germline, CDR1 is SGHRS and CDR2 YFSETQ. V lost 0 bases and J lost 0, with 9 bases in between. This CDR3 region has 15 residues. The CDR3 nucleotides read TGCGCCAGCAGCTTGGCCGGGCCAGTGAACACTGAAGCTTTCTTT. Amino acid sequence: CASSLAGPVNTEAFF.

V gene TRBV3-1 (or the pseudogene TRBV3-2) combines with J gene TRBJ2-1; 7 nucleotides align to TRBD2. V was clipped by 1 base and J by 8 bases; unmatched bases: 8. Looked up from germline, CDR1 is LGHDT and CDR2 is YNNKEL (reference sequence). CDR3 length: 15 residues. Here the CDR3 DNA reads TGTGCCAGCAGCCAAGTGTTGAGCGGGGCCGATGAGCAGTTCTTC. Its protein product is CASSQVLSGADEQFF.

This rearrangement joins TRBV6-5 to TRBJ1-2; D gene uncertain. This CDR3 has 13 amino acids. In germline, CDR1 is MNHEY, CDR2 SVGAGI. V was trimmed by 7 bases and J by 2 bases, leaving 11 bases between them. CDR3 sequence (DNA): TGTGCCAGCACTTCGTCGGGGAACTATGGCTACACCTTC. Residues: CASTSSGNYGYTF.

This chain uses TRBV7-7 with TRBJ2-3; a possible D gene is TRBD1 (5 bases). V shed 5 bases and J shed 2 bases, with 14 bases lying between them. This CDR3 has 15 residues. CDR1 SSHAT and CDR2 FNYEAQ come from the germline V gene (reference sequence). The CDR3 bases are TGTGCCAGCAGCCCGACCAGGGCCTCCACAGATACGCAGTATTTT. It codes for CASSPTRASTDTQYF. The entire variable domain, with the rest obtained from reference TRBV7-7 and TRBJ2-3, is as follows: GAGVSQSPRYKVTKRGQDVTLRCDPISSHATLYWYQQALGQGPEFLTYFNYEAQPDKSGLPSDRFSAERPEGSISTLTIQRTEQRDSAMYRCASSPTRASTDTQYFGPGTRLTVL.

This clone was seen a single time. This rearrangement joins TRBV10-1 to TRBJ1-5; D ambiguous. V was trimmed by 6 bases and J by 0 bases, leaving 6 bases between them. The germline CDR1 and CDR2 sequences are WNHNN and SYGVQD (reference sequence). This CDR3 has 13 amino acids. CDR3: CASSWHSNQPQHF. The CDR3 DNA sequence: TGCGCCAGCAGCTGGCATAGCAATCAGCCCCAGCATTTT.

The V call is TRBV7-2, the J call TRBJ1-2; 8 positions match TRBD1. Germline V gene data show CDR1 as SGHTA and CDR2 as FQGNSA. CDR3 length: 13 residues. V was clipped by 5 bases and J by 4 bases; unmatched bases: 3. The CDR3 loop is CASSPGGAYGYTF. CDR3 bases: TGTGCCAGCAGCCCAGGGGGCGCCTATGGCTACACCTTC. The whole variable domain, remainder taken from reference TRBV7-2 and TRBJ1-2, is GAGVSQSPSNKVTEKGKDVELRCDPISGHTALYWYRQSLGQGLEFLIYFQGNSAPDKSGLPSDRFSAERTGGSVSTLTIQRTQQEDSAVYLCASSPGGAYGYTFGSGTRLTVV.

CDR3 coding DNA: TGTGCCAGCAGTTACTCCCCACGACAGGGCCTCTACGAGCAGTACTTC. This codes for CASSYSPRQGLYEQYF. This chain joins TRBV6-2 or TRBV6-3 and TRBJ2-7, with 7 nucleotides matching TRBD1. This CDR3 spans 16 amino acids. Per the germline V gene, CDR1 is MNHEY and CDR2 is SVGEGT. The J segment lost 3 bases and the V segment lost 0 bases, leaving 8 bases of the junction unmatched.

The V call is TRBV25-1, the J call TRBJ2-7; D remains ambiguous. Per the germline V gene, CDR1 is MGHDK and CDR2 is SYGVNS. The CDR3 runs 15 residues. V shed 5 bases and J shed 6 bases, with 20 bases lying between them. The CDR3 here is CASSINPLGPIEQYF. DNA for the CDR3: TGTGCCAGCAGTATCAACCCGCTCGGCCCGATCGAGCAGTACTTC.

The rearrangement uses TRBV3-1 (or the pseudogene TRBV3-2) and TRBJ2-3, with 8 bases identical to TRBD1. The CDR3 has 12 residues. V gave up 4 bases and J gave up 9 bases; unmatched junction bases: 3. The V gene's germline CDR1 is LGHDT and CDR2 YNNKEL (reference sequence). CDR3 sequence reads: CASSLGQGTQYF. In nucleotides, the CDR3 is TGTGCCAGCAGCCTCGGACAGGGCACGCAGTATTTT.

The chain uses TRBV5-5 and TRBJ2-7, with D hard to call. V was clipped by 3 bases and J by 7 bases, with 11 bases between them. The germline CDR1 and CDR2 sequences are SGHKS and YYEKEE (reference sequence). This CDR3 contains 12 residues. The CDR3 loop reads CASSSPLTEQYF. Here the CDR3 DNA reads TGTGCCAGCAGCTCACCTCTCACGGAGCAGTACTTC.

On this clone itself: This CDR3 is also generated by other DNA sequences in the sample. V gene TRBV10-3 combines with J gene TRBJ2-1; weak D call: TRBD2 (5 bases). CDR1 and CDR2 from the germline V gene are ENHRY and SYGVKD. The V gene lost 8 bases and the J gene lost 10 bases, with 12 bases spanning the gap. This CDR3 is 11 amino acids long. CDR3 DNA: TGTGCCATCTCTGGACTTGCGGAGCAGTTCTTC. Translation: CAISGLAEQFF.

The chain recombines TRBV6-1 with TRBJ2-4; D gene unclear. V dropped 2 bases and J dropped 8 bases, with 10 bases sitting between them. The CDR3 sequence is 13 residues long. Germline CDR1 reads MNHNS; CDR2 reads SASEGT. CDR3 nucleotide sequence: TGTGCCAGCAGTGAAAGAGGAGTAGACATTCAGTACTTC. Residues: CASSERGVDIQYF.

The V gene is TRBV30, the J gene TRBJ1-3, with TRBD1 matching 9 bases. CDR1 and CDR2 from the germline V gene are GTSNPN and SVGIG (reference sequence). With V trimmed by 6 bases and J by 3 bases, 3 bases remained unmatched. The CDR3 runs to 13 residues. The CDR3, as DNA: TGTGCCTGTTCGACAGGGGGTGGAAACACCATATATTTT. Protein sequence: CACSTGGGNTIYF.

The gene calls are TRBV11-2 and TRBJ1-1; tentatively, D is TRBD1 (6 bases). The CDR3 length is 15 residues. Germline CDR1 and CDR2: SGHAT and FQNNGV. Trimming shortened V by 8 bases and J by 1 base, and 17 bases separated the two germline ends. This chain's CDR3 is CASSEGGGTNTEAFF. As DNA, the CDR3 is TGTGCCAGCTCCGAAGGGGGGGGCACGAACACTGAAGCTTTCTTT.

This clone has just a few counts. V and J are TRBV6-4 and TRBJ1-6; D is unclear. The CDR3 extends over 14 amino acids. The V gene's germline CDR1 is MRHNA and CDR2 SNTAGT. With 4 bases removed from V and 13 bases from J, the gap between germline ends came to 17 bases. The CDR3 loop reads CASSALDRTGPLHF. The CDR3 nucleotides read TGTGCCAGCAGTGCCCTCGACCGGACCGGGCCCCTCCACTTT.

The V and J genes are TRBV3-1 (or the pseudogene TRBV3-2) and TRBJ1-5; D is undetermined. Trimming left V 3 bases short and J 5 bases short, with 5 bases between. From germline, CDR1 is LGHDT and CDR2 YNNKEL (reference sequence). CDR3 size: 12 residues. CDR3 bases: TGTGCCAGCAGCCAGAGTGATCAGCCCCAGCATTTT. This sequence encodes CASSQSDQPQHF.

The V call is TRBV10-1, the J call TRBJ1-4; 8 bases match TRBD1. The CDR3 consists of 14 residues. J gave up 7 bases and V 2 bases, and 3 bases lay outside the gene matches. Germline loops: CDR1 WNHNN, CDR2 SYGVQD (reference sequence). CDR3 sequence: CASSEGQGGEKLFF. CDR3 bases: TGCGCCAGCAGTGAGGGACAGGGTGGTGAAAAACTGTTTTTT.

The V call is TRBV11-2, the J call TRBJ2-2, with TRBD1 matching 9 bases. CDR3 length: 18 amino acids. Looked up from germline, CDR1 is SGHAT and CDR2 is FQNNGV. After removal of 4 bases from V and 6 bases from J, the junction contained 15 bases not matched to a gene. CDR3 sequence reads: CASSSLRGNRGQAGELFF. The CDR3 DNA follows: TGTGCCAGCAGCTCCCTCCGAGGGAACAGGGGGCAGGCCGGGGAGCTGTTTTTT. Full variable domain (rest looked up from reference TRBV11-2 and TRBJ2-2): EAGVAQSPRYKIIEKRQSVAFWCNPISGHATLYWYQQILGQGPKLLIQFQNNGVVDDSQLPKDRFSAERLKGVDSTLKIQPAKLEDSAVYLCASSSLRGNRGQAGELFFGEGSRLTVL.

The gene calls are TRBV7-8 and TRBJ1-5, with D perhaps TRBD1 (5 bases). Per germline, CDR1 SGHVS and CDR2 FQNEAQ. V lost 4 bases and J 0 bases, leaving 13 bases between the germline ends. The CDR3 length is 16 residues. CDR3 sequence reads: CASSSQGRYSNQPQHF. Written as DNA, the CDR3 is TGTGCCAGCAGCTCCCAGGGCCGTTATAGCAATCAGCCCCAGCATTTT.

The V gene is TRBV6-6, the J gene TRBJ1-2, with 9 bases matching TRBD1. The CDR3 is 16 amino acids. Unmatched junction bases numbered 8, after V lost 5 bases and J lost 1 base. Germline loops: CDR1 MNHNY, CDR2 SVGAGI (reference sequence). The CDR3, as DNA: TGTGCCAGCAGTCGAAGGACAGGGGCGATTAACTATGGCTACACCTTC. Its translation: CASSRRTGAINYGYTF.

The chain combines TRBV19 with TRBJ1-2; a weak D match, TRBD1 (6 bases). The CDR3 is 13 residues long. The V gene's germline CDR1 is LNHDA and CDR2 SQIVND (reference sequence). V was pared by 7 bases and J by 4 bases, with 13 bases between. Written as DNA, the CDR3 is TGTGCCAGTACAGGGGTCTACCTCTATGGCTACACCTTC. Its translation is CASTGVYLYGYTF.

This sequence joins TRBV5-8 and TRBJ2-1; 7 bases agree with TRBD2. Losses at the gene ends were 7 bases for V and 5 bases for J; bases not matched to a gene: 9. This CDR3 has 14 amino acids. Germline-derived CDR1 and CDR2 are SGHTS and YDEGEE. The CDR3 protein is CASLLKRGHNEQFF. CDR3 nucleotides: TGTGCCAGCCTACTAAAGCGGGGCCACAATGAGCAGTTCTTC. The full variable domain, rest sourced from reference TRBV5-8 and TRBJ2-1, is EAGVTQSPTHLIKTRGQQATLRCSPISGHTSVYWYQQALGLGLQFLLWYDEGEERNRGNFPPRFSGRQFPNYSSELNVNALELEDSALYLCASLLKRGHNEQFFGPGTRLTVL.

This clone turned up a few times. V and J are TRBV10-1 and TRBJ1-1; 9 bases match TRBD1. V gave up 11 bases and J gave up 5 bases; unmatched junction bases: 9. CDR3 size: 13 residues. CDR1 and CDR2 (germline): WNHNN, SYGVQD (reference sequence). CDR3 nucleotides: TGCGCCGGACAGGGACAGGGCGGAACTGAAGCTTTCTTT. It encodes CAGQGQGGTEAFF.

The chain links TRBV2 to TRBJ2-7; the D gene is possibly TRBD2 (6 bases). Trimming removed 6 bases at V and 2 bases at J, with 11 bases between. CDR1 and CDR2 from the germline V gene are SNHLY and FYNNEI. This CDR3 spans 13 amino acids. CDR3 loop: CASRTTGAYEQYF. In nucleotides, the CDR3 is TGTGCCAGCAGGACGACGGGGGCCTACGAGCAGTACTTC.

The V gene is TRBV19, the J gene TRBJ2-7; 15 bases align to TRBD2. Germline V CDR1 and CDR2: LNHDA, SQIVND (reference sequence). V shed 5 bases and J 6 bases; nucleotides not matched to a gene: 11. The CDR3 is 17 residues long. This chain's CDR3 is CASSSRTSGRGVGEQYF. The DNA for the CDR3 is TGTGCCAGTAGTTCCCGGACTAGCGGGAGGGGGGTCGGCGAGCAGTACTTC.

The chain couples TRBV6-5 to TRBJ2-7; 10 bases agree with TRBD1. Unmatched junction bases numbered 4, after V lost 2 bases and J lost 3 bases. The CDR3 is 15 amino acids. Germline CDR1 MNHEY, CDR2 SVGAGI. The CDR3 sequence is CASSYGWTGGYEQYF. CDR3 nucleotides: TGTGCCAGCAGTTACGGATGGACAGGGGGCTACGAGCAGTACTTC.

This chain links TRBV7-9 with TRBJ1-1; D may be TRBD1 (6 bases). Germline V gene lookup returns CDR1 SEHNR and CDR2 FQNEAQ (reference sequence). The CDR3 extends over 14 amino acids. Between the trimmed V and J ends, which lost 6 bases and 11 bases, there was a span of 22 bases. The CDR3 spells CASSRGDILTWAFF. CDR3 DNA sequence: TGTGCCAGCAGTCGAGGGGACATTCTTACCTGGGCTTTCTTT. The entire variable domain, with the rest obtained from reference TRBV7-9 and TRBJ1-1, is as follows: DTGVSQNPRHKITKRGQNVTFRCDPISEHNRLYWYRQTLGQGPEFLTYFQNEAQLEKSRLLSDRFSAERPKGSFSTLEIQRTEQGDSAMYLCASSRGDILTWAFFGQGTRLTVV.

This chain connects TRBV27 to TRBJ2-2; the match to TRBD1 covers 9 bases. The J segment lost 6 bases and the V segment lost 7 bases, leaving 9 bases of the junction unmatched. The CDR3 is made up of 15 amino acids. The germline CDR1 and CDR2 sequences are MNHEY and SMNVEV (reference sequence). CDR3 protein: CASTHRTGESGELFF. The CDR3 coding sequence is TGTGCCAGCACCCATCGGACAGGGGAGTCCGGGGAGCTGTTTTTT.